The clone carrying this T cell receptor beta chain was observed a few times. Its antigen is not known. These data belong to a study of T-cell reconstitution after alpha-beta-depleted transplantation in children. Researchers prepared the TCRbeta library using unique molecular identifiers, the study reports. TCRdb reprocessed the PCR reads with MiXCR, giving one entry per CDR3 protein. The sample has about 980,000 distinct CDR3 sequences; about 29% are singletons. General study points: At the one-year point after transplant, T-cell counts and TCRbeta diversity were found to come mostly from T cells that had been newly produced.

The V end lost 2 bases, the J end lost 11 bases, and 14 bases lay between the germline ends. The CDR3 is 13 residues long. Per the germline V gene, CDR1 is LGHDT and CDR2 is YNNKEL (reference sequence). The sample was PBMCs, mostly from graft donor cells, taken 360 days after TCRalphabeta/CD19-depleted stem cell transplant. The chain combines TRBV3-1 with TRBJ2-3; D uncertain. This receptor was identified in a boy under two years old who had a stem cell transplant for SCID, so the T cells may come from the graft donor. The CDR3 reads CASSQTLPHGQYF. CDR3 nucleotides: TGTGCCAGCAGCCAAACCCTCCCCCATGGGCAGTATTTT.